The 16 T cell receptor beta chains below were found in one sample sequenced in a study of shared clonotypes between healthy human individuals. The method was immunoSEQ multiplex PCR; TCRdb's version includes in-frame clones alone and lacks a portion of them. Of nearly 1,000,000 clones in the sample, less than 85% were seen once. Sequences were obtained from memory CD4+ T cells sorted from blood. Regarding subset: CD45RA-negative fraction. The receptors come from a man aged 18 to 35 in good health.

This clone showed up just a few times. Other DNA sequences in the sample encode the same CDR3. The chain uses TRBV6-5 and TRBJ1-2, with unresolved D. Trimming removed 2 bases from V and 2 bases from J, with 6 bases in between. The CDR3 sequence is 13 residues long. Germline CDR1 reads MNHEY; CDR2 reads SVGAGI. The CDR3 sequence is CASSYRENYGYTF. CDR3 sequence (DNA): TGTGCCAGCAGTTACAGGGAAAACTATGGCTACACCTTC.

The chain joins TRBV29-1 to TRBJ1-2, with 9 nucleotides matching TRBD1. Germline V gene lookup returns CDR1 SQVTM and CDR2 ANQGSEA. V gave up 1 base and J gave up 4 bases; unmatched junction bases: 4. This CDR3 comprises 14 residues. The CDR3 bases are TGCAGCGTTGAAGGGACAGGGGAATCCTATGGCTACACCTTC. Translating it yields CSVEGTGESYGYTF.

This chain uses TRBV7-9 with TRBJ2-3; D is unclear. CDR1 is SEHNR, CDR2 FQNEAQ, per germline (reference sequence). Trimming removed 2 bases from V and 1 base from J, with 7 bases in between. This CDR3 region has 14 residues. In nucleotides, the CDR3 is TGTGCCAGCAGCTTAAAAGGAGGCACAGATACGCAGTATTTT. It specifies CASSLKGGTDTQYF.

A few counts support this clone. This chain links TRBV5-6 with TRBJ2-2; no definite D call. The length of the CDR3 is 16 residues. Germline V gene data show CDR1 as SGHDT and CDR2 as YYEEEE. Trimming removed 6 bases from V and 1 base from J, with 16 bases in between. CDR3 nucleotides: TGTGCCAGCACCCCCCGCAGCTTTATGAACACCGGGGAGCTGTTTTTT. It specifies CASTPRSFMNTGELFF.

The chain couples TRBV29-1 to TRBJ1-2; the match to TRBD1 covers 7 bases. The V gene's germline CDR1 is SQVTM and CDR2 ANQGSEA. V lost 6 bases and J lost 4; bases outside the gene matches: 11. CDR3 length: 14 residues. CDR3 residues: CSVSPTGSSYGYTF. In DNA form, the CDR3 reads TGCAGCGTCTCCCCGACAGGGTCCAGCTATGGCTACACCTTC.

V and J are TRBV27 and TRBJ2-7, with 8 bases aligning to TRBD1. This CDR3 is built from 14 residues. J was trimmed by 2 bases and V by 9 bases; bases with no gene match: 9. Germline lookup yields CDR1 MNHEY and CDR2 SMNVEV (reference sequence). CDR3 loop: CARTSDRATYEQYF. The CDR3 region has the DNA TGTGCCAGGACTTCGGACAGGGCGACCTACGAGCAGTACTTC.

The chain has TRBV20-1 and TRBJ1-2, with TRBD1 matching 7 bases. CDR1 and CDR2 from the germline V gene are DFQATT and SNEGSKA (reference sequence). The CDR3 spans 11 residues. The chain's CDR3 is CSVQGDYGYTF. CDR3 DNA: TGCAGCGTGCAGGGGGACTATGGCTACACCTTC.

This clone has only a few counts. CDR3 bases: TGTGCCAGCACTCAAGGTCCCACCGGGGAGCTGTTTTTT. It yields the protein CASTQGPTGELFF. V and J are TRBV6-6 and TRBJ2-2; no clear D gene. The CDR3 has 13 residues. The germline V gene encodes CDR1 MNHNY and CDR2 SVGAGI (reference sequence). V dropped 7 bases and J dropped 4 bases, with 10 bases sitting between them.

Of note for this clone: Other DNA sequences in the same sample also yield this CDR3. The rearrangement links TRBV5-1 to TRBJ2-3; a possible D gene is TRBD2 (6 bases). V shed 6 bases and J shed 0 bases, with 11 bases lying between them. Germline CDR1 reads SGHRS; CDR2 reads YFSETQ. The length of the CDR3 is 14 residues. The CDR3 spells CASTSGGSTDTQYF. The DNA of the CDR3 is TGCGCCAGCACCTCCGGGGGTAGCACAGATACGCAGTATTTT.

This clone has more than one count but fewer than ten. The sample holds other DNA sequences that translate to the same CDR3. For the CDR3, the DNA is TGTGCCAGCAGCGTCGGGGGTGCCGAGCAGTACTTC. Protein product: CASSVGGAEQYF. The chain links TRBV9 to TRBJ2-7; possible D gene TRBD2, 6 bases. Between the trimmed V and J ends, which lost 2 bases and 6 bases, there was a span of 9 bases. This CDR3 is built from 12 residues. Germline CDR1 reads SGDLS; CDR2 reads YYNGEE.

The sample holds a few counts of this clone. The genes are TRBV30 and TRBJ1-5; D unresolved. CDR1 GTSNPN and CDR2 SVGIG come from the germline V gene (reference sequence). Trimming pared 0 bases from V and 5 bases from J, leaving 8 bases between. CDR3 length: 13 amino acids. As DNA, the CDR3 is TGTGCCTGGAGTGTACGGGAAGATCAGCCCCAGCATTTT. As protein: CAWSVREDQPQHF.

The V call is TRBV4-3, the J call TRBJ1-4; 7 bases line up with TRBD1. The CDR3 runs to 19 residues. V shed 3 bases and J 2 bases; nucleotides not matched to a gene: 15. From germline, CDR1 is LGHNA and CDR2 YSLEER. CDR3 sequence: CASSHPTGQGGSTNEKLFF. CDR3 nucleotides: TGCGCCAGCAGCCATCCGACGGGGCAGGGGGGTTCGACTAATGAAAAACTGTTTTTT.

The chain recombines TRBV7-9 with TRBJ2-3; perhaps TRBD2 as D (6 bases). This CDR3 has 17 residues. Germline V lookup: CDR1 SEHNR, CDR2 FQNEAQ (reference sequence). V was trimmed by 1 base and J by 2 bases, leaving 16 bases between them. CDR3 in amino acids: CASSLVALDYPTDTQYF. CDR3 DNA: TGTGCCAGCAGCTTAGTCGCTTTGGACTACCCCACAGATACGCAGTATTTT.

This chain joins TRBV7-9 and TRBJ2-1, with TRBD2 matching over 11 bases. Germline V gene sequence: CDR1 SEHNR, CDR2 FQNEAQ (reference sequence). CDR3 length: 15 amino acids. The trim removed 7 bases at V and 10 bases at J, leaving 12 bases unmatched. The CDR3 reads CASTRLAGTHGEQFF. CDR3 nucleotides: TGTGCCAGCACCAGACTAGCGGGGACACACGGCGAGCAGTTCTTC. Variable domain in full (rest from reference TRBV7-9 and TRBJ2-1): DTGVSQNPRHKITKRGQNVTFRCDPISEHNRLYWYRQTLGQGPEFLTYFQNEAQLEKSRLLSDRFSAERPKGSFSTLEIQRTEQGDSAMYLCASTRLAGTHGEQFFGPGTRLTVL.

The chain couples TRBV9 to TRBJ2-3; the D is unclear. Germline assignment: CDR1 SGDLS and CDR2 YYNGEE. Trimming pared 2 bases from V and 3 bases from J, leaving 10 bases between. The CDR3 runs to 14 residues. The CDR3 DNA sequence: TGTGCCAGCAGCGTTCGGTCGGATACAGATACGCAGTATTTT. Its protein product is CASSVRSDTDTQYF. The complete variable domain, with remaining parts taken from reference TRBV9 and TRBJ2-3, reads DSGVTQTPKHLITATGQRVTLRCSPRSGDLSVYWYQQSLDQGLQFLIQYYNGEERAKGNILERFSAQQFPDLHSELNLSSLELGDSALYFCASSVRSDTDTQYFGPGTRLTVL.

The chain links TRBV28 to TRBJ1-2; 7 positions agree with TRBD1. Germline CDR1 MDHEN, CDR2 SYDVKM. V shed 5 bases, J shed 9 bases, and the junction held 9 bases outside the gene matches. This CDR3 comprises 13 residues. CDR3 nucleotides: TGTGCCAGCAGTCTGCAGGGGGGTTTTCGCTACACCTTC. As protein: CASSLQGGFRYTF.